This T cell receptor beta chain was profiled in a study of blood T cells in healthy people across ages. Concerning this clonotype itself: The antigen is undetermined.

Germline CDR1 reads LNHDA; CDR2 reads SQIVND (reference sequence). This CDR3 is built from 13 residues. The V gene lost 4 bases and the J gene lost 1 base, with 7 bases spanning the gap. Primers used in a second PCR of roughly 7 to 12 cycles were a sample-barcoded 5' primer and a J-beta primer mix. The authors tagged each cDNA molecule using a template-switch adaptor with 12 random nucleotides. TCRdb processed the 5' RACE reads anew with MiXCR; each CDR3 protein has one entry. The sample has roughly 500,000 distinct CDR3 sequences; 27% are singletons. PBMCs were isolated at a quantity of at least 7 million per sample. Study-wide points: Bulk PBMC profiling left naive and antigen-experienced comparisons inconclusive.

Sequencing was performed on blood. This sequence joins TRBV19 and TRBJ1-1; D not resolved. This receptor was taken from a woman between 65 and 79 years old in good health. The CDR3 coding sequence is TGTGCCAGTAGTACTGCAGAGAACACTGAAGCTTTCTTT. Protein sequence: CASSTAENTEAFF. The full variable domain, its missing parts supplied by reference TRBV19 and TRBJ1-1, is DGGITQSPKYLFRKEGQNVTLSCEQNLNHDAMYWYRQDPGQGLRLIYYSQIVNDFQKGDIAEGYSVSREKKESFPLTVTSAQKNPTAFYLCASSTAENTEAFFGQGTRLTVV.